The present TCR beta chain was sequenced within a study of blood T cell repertoires in COVID-19. Study-level information: Acute-phase and convalescent COVID-19 samples originated in the United States, Italy and Spain. T cells, B-cell-depleted T cells, or PBMCs supplied cDNA or gDNA.

CDR3 length: 19 amino acids. The V and J ends lost 5 bases and 2 bases, in that order; junction bases with no gene match: 15. Germline V gives CDR1 SGHAT, CDR2 FQNNGV. Methods used by the authors: Estimation of nucleated cell counts was performed using reference gene primer amplification. Clones were sequenced by immunoSEQ multiplex PCR, and TCRdb holds only the in-frame ones, with some missing. That table supplies the V and J calls and clone size; D and trimming were determined from the DNA. The table records approximately 300,000 clones, about 89% of them present only once. V usage is TRBV11-2 and J usage is TRBJ2-5, with TRBD2 matching 12 bases. Sequencing was performed on peripheral blood. This clonotype was sampled from a young man with acute or convalescent COVID-19. CDR3 coding DNA: TGTGCCAGCAGCCCCACTATGGGGACTAGCGGGTATCTACAAGAGACCCAGTACTTC. It translates to CASSPTMGTSGYLQETQYF.